Listed below are T cell receptor beta chains from one sample, sequenced in a study of CD8+ T cells in alopecia areata. Libraries were prepared by immunoSEQ multiplex PCR; TCRdb keeps only in-frame clonotypes and omits some of them. The profile shows over 95,000 clones, 60% to 65% of them singletons. Material: CD8+ T cells sorted from blood, obtained at week 4, from a patient treated with tofacitinib. These receptors were obtained from a human donor with alopecia areata. The CDR3 runs from the conserved cysteine through the conserved F or W. D genes are given only for firm matches. A row's size may be missing; if present it is once, few, many or a size class.

d_gene	v_gene	j_gene	abundance	CDR3aa	CDR3nt
-	TRBV4-1	TRBJ1-2	-	CASSHLTENYGYTF	TGCGCCAGCAGCCACCTGACAGAGAACTATGGCTACACCTTC
-	TRBV27	TRBJ1-1	-	CASRQTGWGEAFF	TGTGCCAGCAGACAAACAGGGTGGGGGGAAGCTTTCTTT
TRBD1	TRBV29-1	TRBJ2-1	few	CSVEQGADYNEQFF	TGCAGCGTTGAACAGGGGGCAGACTACAATGAGCAGTTCTTC
-	TRBV2	TRBJ2-5	-	CASIEALTGGAETQYF	TGTGCCAGCATAGAGGCCCTGACAGGAGGGGCAGAGACCCAGTACTTC
TRBD2	TRBV5-6	TRBJ2-5	few	CASSLGQGLAGKTQYF	TGTGCCAGCAGCTTGGGTCAAGGTCTAGCGGGAAAGACCCAGTACTTC
-	TRBV5-1	TRBJ2-7	-	CASSFPGSYEQYF	TGCGCCAGCAGCTTTCCCGGATCCTACGAGCAGTACTTC
-	TRBV15	TRBJ2-3	-	CATSRLVRSSTDTQYF	TGTGCCACCAGCAGACTGGTGCGTTCTAGCACAGATACGCAGTATTTT
TRBD1	TRBV5-1	TRBJ1-1	-	CASSFDYRGNTEAFF	TGCGCCAGCAGCTTCGATTACAGGGGGAACACTGAAGCTTTCTTT
-	TRBV7-9	TRBJ2-1	-	CASSLRGEQFF	TGTGCCAGCAGCTTAAGGGGTGAGCAGTTCTTC
-	TRBV10-2	TRBJ2-1	few	CASSDTIYNEQFF	TGCGCCAGCAGTGACACCATTTACAATGAGCAGTTCTTC
TRBD2	TRBV7-2	TRBJ2-5	-	CASSFQLAGVQETQYF	TGTGCCAGCAGCTTTCAACTAGCGGGGGTACAAGAGACCCAGTACTTC
TRBD1	TRBV5-1	TRBJ2-7	-	CASSLPPGQGVSEQYF	TGCGCCAGCAGCTTGCCTCCGGGACAGGGGGTATCCGAGCAGTACTTC
TRBD1	TRBV5-1	TRBJ2-7	-	CASSLRQGLNEQYF	TGCGCCAGCAGCTTGCGACAGGGGTTGAACGAGCAGTACTTC
TRBD1	TRBV9	TRBJ2-2	-	CASSEGTVNTGELFF	TGTGCCAGCAGCGAAGGGACAGTGAACACCGGGGAGCTGTTTTTT
TRBD1	TRBV13	TRBJ2-5	-	CASSYDRGWETQYF	TGTGCCAGCAGCTACGACAGGGGGTGGGAGACCCAGTACTTC
-	TRBV7-9	TRBJ1-1	-	CASSDNQNTEAFF	TGTGCCAGCAGCGACAACCAAAACACTGAAGCTTTCTTT
-	TRBV25-1	TRBJ1-2	-	CASSETLPWGNYGYTF	TGTGCCAGCAGTGAAACCCTTCCCTGGGGTAACTATGGCTACACCTTC
-	TRBV9	TRBJ2-1	few	CASSVGPRGAYNEQFF	TGTGCCAGCAGCGTAGGCCCAAGGGGAGCTTACAATGAGCAGTTCTTC
-	TRBV4-1	TRBJ2-5	-	CASSQDSETQYF	TGCGCCAGCAGCCAAGATTCCGAGACCCAGTACTTC
TRBD2	TRBV25-1	TRBJ2-7	-	CASSEPVWTSGITEQYF	TGTGCCAGCAGTGAACCGGTATGGACTAGCGGGATTACCGAGCAGTACTTC
-	TRBV11-2	TRBJ2-7	-	CASSLEPAQAGEQYF	TGTGCCAGCAGCTTAGAACCAGCTCAGGCCGGCGAGCAGTACTTC
-	TRBV6-5	TRBJ1-4	-	CASSYSPVTTNEKLFF	TGTGCCAGCAGTTACTCGCCAGTAACAACTAATGAAAAACTGTTTTTT
TRBD1	TRBV5-1	TRBJ2-7	-	CASSRGTGDYEQYF	TGCGCCAGCAGCAGGGGGACAGGGGACTACGAGCAGTACTTC
TRBD1	TRBV30	TRBJ2-7	-	CAWSSPGQTYEQYF	TGTGCCTGGAGCTCACCGGGACAGACCTACGAGCAGTACTTC
-	TRBV30	TRBJ1-1	-	CAWAPDWNTEAFF	TGTGCCTGGGCCCCGGACTGGAACACTGAAGCTTTCTTT
TRBD1	TRBV28	TRBJ2-1	-	CASRDRAYNEQFF	TGTGCCAGCCGGGACAGGGCTTACAATGAGCAGTTCTTC
-	TRBV2	TRBJ2-7	few	CASLGAVDEQYF	TGTGCCAGTCTCGGGGCCGTGGACGAGCAGTACTTC
-	TRBV7-6	TRBJ2-5	-	CASSLIAKQDALSETQYF	TGTGCCAGCAGCTTAATCGCCAAGCAGGACGCCCTTTCGGAGACCCAGTACTTC
-	TRBV6-5	TRBJ1-1	-	CASSRAVNTEAFF	TGTGCCAGCAGTCGTGCGGTGAACACTGAAGCTTTCTTT
-	TRBV30	TRBJ1-1	-	CAWSLDGATEAFF	TGTGCCTGGAGTCTGGACGGGGCCACTGAAGCTTTCTTT
TRBD2	TRBV27	TRBJ2-5	-	CASSSSGSGKTQYF	TGTGCCAGCAGTTCTAGCGGGAGTGGAAAGACCCAGTACTTC
-	TRBV28	TRBJ2-5	-	CASSLVGLNQETQYF	TGTGCCAGCAGTTTGGTCGGACTGAACCAAGAGACCCAGTACTTC
TRBD2	TRBV13	TRBJ2-5	-	CASSTAGGLGETQYF	TGTGCCAGCAGTACCGCGGGGGGGCTGGGGGAGACCCAGTACTTC
TRBD1	TRBV11-2	TRBJ2-1	-	CASRGTGSYNEQFF	TGTGCCAGCAGGGGGACAGGTTCCTACAATGAGCAGTTCTTC